This T cell receptor (beta chain) was retrieved from a study of cytomegalovirus exposure and HLA in healthy donors. Study as a whole: Of the donors genotyped, about 390 in all, about 80% fell in the Caucasian-associated ancestry cluster. Regarding the study as a whole: Many donors shared some public TCRs, even though most TCR sequences were rare.

The PCR had 60 Vbeta and 13 Jbeta primers. Sequenced by immunoSEQ multiplex PCR; TCRdb stores in-frame clones only, minus some. Seen here are about 210,000 clones, approximately 83% observed once, and the top ten hold roughly 10%. This CDR3 comprises 15 residues. Germline loops: CDR1 SNHLY, CDR2 FYNNEI. Trimming cost V 6 bases and J 2 bases; bases outside gene matches: 9. Comments on this clone: Its cognate antigen is unknown.

The receptor was isolated from a woman between 50 and 59 years old in good health and CMV-seropositive. The source material was PBMCs. The V gene is TRBV2, the J gene TRBJ2-5, with 7 positions matching TRBD2. CDR3 region: CASRRGSGGQETQYF. In DNA form, the CDR3 reads TGTGCCAGCAGGCGCGGATCGGGGGGTCAAGAGACCCAGTACTTC. The whole variable domain, remainder taken from reference TRBV2 and TRBJ2-5, is EPEVTQTPSHQVTQMGQEVILRCVPISNHLYFYWYRQILGQKVEFLVSFYNNEISEKSEIFDDQFSVERPDGSNFTLKIRSTKLEDSAMYFCASRRGSGGQETQYFGPGTRLLVL.